These 19 T cell receptor beta chains came from one sample sequenced in a study of CD8 T cells in ankylosing spondylitis. Whole-study results and caveats: A TCR beta motif of 8 or 9 highly homologous variants appeared characteristic of ankylosing spondylitis blood.

TCRdb independently ran MiXCR on the 5' RACE reads; one entry per CDR3 protein. The table has under 950,000 distinct CDR3 sequences, around 19% seen once; the top ten hold around a fifth. Their cognate antigens are unknown. Sequenced material: blood, either unsorted or a sorted T cell fraction (not recorded which). The receptors originated from a male donor with ankylosing spondylitis.

This clonotype was seen more than once but under ten times. This sequence joins TRBV12-3 or TRBV12-4 and TRBJ2-1; a weak D match, TRBD1 (6 bases). There are 14 residues in the CDR3. V lost 0 bases to trimming and J lost 8 bases, with 11 bases between them. CDR3 amino acids: CASSLAVGGHEQFF. As DNA, the CDR3 is TGTGCCAGCAGTTTAGCGGTAGGGGGACATGAGCAGTTCTTC.

The genes are TRBV20-1 and TRBJ2-7, with D possibly matching TRBD2 (6 bases). The germline CDR1 and CDR2 sequences are DFQATT and SNEGSKA (reference sequence). V was pared by 0 bases and J by 3 bases, with 12 bases between. CDR3 length: 14 residues. CDR3 amino acids: CSARDQAGSYEQYF. CDR3 coding DNA: TGCAGTGCTAGAGATCAGGCGGGAAGCTACGAGCAGTACTTC.

This clonotype was picked up a small number of times. The CDR3 DNA follows: TGTGCCAGCAGCCATGTGGGGGACAGGGTGAACACCGGGGAGCTGTTTTTT. Protein sequence: CASSHVGDRVNTGELFF. The chain recombines TRBV11-2 with TRBJ2-2, with TRBD1 matching 9 bases. CDR1 SGHAT and CDR2 FQNNGV come from the germline V gene. The CDR3 totals 17 residues. Trimming took 5 bases from V and 1 from J; bases not matched to a gene: 8. The full variable domain, completed using reference TRBV11-2 and TRBJ2-2, is EAGVAQSPRYKIIEKRQSVAFWCNPISGHATLYWYQQILGQGPKLLIQFQNNGVVDDSQLPKDRFSAERLKGVDSTLKIQPAKLEDSAVYLCASSHVGDRVNTGELFFGEGSRLTVL.

The V gene is TRBV27, the J gene TRBJ1-2, with a possible D match to TRBD1 (6 bases). This CDR3 is 16 amino acids long. Per germline, CDR1 MNHEY and CDR2 SMNVEV (reference sequence). V was pared by 0 bases and J by 5 bases, with 16 bases between. CDR3 in amino acids: CASSLSWGAGGYGYTF. The DNA of the CDR3 is TGTGCCAGCAGTTTATCTTGGGGGGCTGGGGGGTATGGCTACACCTTC.

This clonotype was counted a few times. The CDR3 sequence: CASRRDRGNTIYF. The CDR3 nucleotides read TGCGCCAGCAGGAGGGACAGGGGAAACACCATATATTTT. The V and J genes are TRBV5-1 and TRBJ1-3; 8 nucleotides align to TRBD1. Germline V gives CDR1 SGHRS, CDR2 YFSETQ. There are 13 residues in the CDR3. With 5 bases clipped from V and 4 bases from J, the junction kept 2 bases outside the gene matches.

This clonotype was seen a few times. The chain uses TRBV30 and TRBJ2-7; D possibly corresponds to TRBD1 (5 bases). Germline V lookup: CDR1 GTSNPN, CDR2 SVGIG (reference sequence). Trimming left V 4 bases short and J 2 bases short, with 9 bases between. The length of the CDR3 is 12 residues. Here the CDR3 DNA reads TGTGCCTGGAATACAGGCCCCTACGAGCAGTACTTC. Encoded protein: CAWNTGPYEQYF.

The rearrangement uses TRBV12-3 or TRBV12-4 and TRBJ2-2, with a possible D match to TRBD1 (6 bases). V lost 6 bases to trimming and J lost 2 bases, with 16 bases between them. The CDR3 has 16 amino acids. The CDR3 loop reads CASSPPDRLNTGELFF. The DNA of the CDR3 is TGTGCCAGCAGCCCCCCGGACAGACTAAACACCGGGGAGCTGTTTTTT.

The gene calls are TRBV4-1 and TRBJ2-1, with 7 bases that match TRBD2. V was clipped by 2 bases and J by 4 bases; unmatched bases: 5. CDR1 MGHRA and CDR2 YSYEKL come from the germline V gene. The CDR3 runs 15 residues. The CDR3, as DNA: TGCGCCAGCAGCCAACCGGGACTACCTTACAATGAGCAGTTCTTC. It encodes CASSQPGLPYNEQFF.

V gene TRBV6-2 or TRBV6-3 combines with J gene TRBJ2-7; D unclear. This CDR3 is built from 13 residues. Trimming took off 2 bases at V and 5 bases at J, with 10 bases between the two ends. The V gene's germline CDR1 is MNHEY and CDR2 SVGEGT. Written as DNA, the CDR3 is TGTGCCAGCAGTTACATCCCCCACGACGAGCAGTACTTC. Amino acids: CASSYIPHDEQYF.

The J gene is TRBJ2-5, the V gene TRBV25-1; TRBD2 might be the D (5 bases). The CDR3 extends over 18 amino acids. Germline lookup yields CDR1 MGHDK and CDR2 SYGVNS. V lost 0 bases and J 0 bases, leaving 17 bases between the germline ends. The CDR3 DNA is TGTGCCAGCAGTGAATACCCCCCCGGGAATCATAACCAAGAGACCCAGTACTTC. This translates into CASSEYPPGNHNQETQYF.

In this sample, this clonotype turned up a few times. This chain uses TRBV29-1 with TRBJ2-7; D is undetermined. The CDR3 consists of 13 residues. Per the germline V gene, CDR1 is SQVTM and CDR2 is ANQGSEA. V was clipped by 4 bases and J by 1 base, with 11 bases between them. The CDR3 reads CSVGAAYSYEQYF. Written as DNA, the CDR3 is TGCAGCGTTGGGGCAGCTTATTCCTACGAGCAGTACTTC.

This clonotype appeared a single time. The chain links TRBV9 to TRBJ2-1; D gene uncertain. CDR3 length equals 17 residues. The germline gives CDR1 SGDLS, CDR2 YYNGEE. Trimming stripped 0 bases from V and 0 bases from J, with 13 bases between. Written as DNA, the CDR3 is TGTGCCAGCAGCGTAGTCCCCGACCGGAGCTCCTACAATGAGCAGTTCTTC. It yields the protein CASSVVPDRSSYNEQFF. Full variable domain (missing parts from reference TRBV9 and TRBJ2-1): DSGVTQTPKHLITATGQRVTLRCSPRSGDLSVYWYQQSLDQGLQFLIQYYNGEERAKGNILERFSAQQFPDLHSELNLSSLELGDSALYFCASSVVPDRSSYNEQFFGPGTRLTVL.

The CDR3 nucleotides are TGTGCCACCAGTGAACCATCTAGCACAGATACGCAGTATTTT. This sequence encodes CATSEPSSTDTQYF. The chain couples TRBV24-1 to TRBJ2-3; D is uncertain. The CDR3 consists of 14 residues. Trimming stripped 4 bases from V and 0 bases from J, with 7 bases between. Germline loops: CDR1 KGHDR, CDR2 SFDVKD.

In its sample, this clonotype was seen once. The CDR3 sequence: CASSDSNNEQFF. In nucleotides, the CDR3 is TGTGCCAGCAGCGACTCGAACAATGAGCAGTTCTTC. This chain connects TRBV3-1 to TRBJ2-1; D not certain. This CDR3 spans 12 amino acids. Germline CDR1 LGHDT, CDR2 YNNKEL (reference sequence). Trimming left V 5 bases short and J 5 bases short, with 7 bases between.

This chain joins TRBV6-2 or TRBV6-3 and TRBJ1-1; D remains ambiguous. There are 16 residues in the CDR3. Germline V lookup: CDR1 MNHEY, CDR2 SVGEGT. The V end was cut by 5 bases, the J end by 0 bases, with 16 bases between. The CDR3 coding sequence is TGTGCCAGCAGTCCCCTCCGACGGCGGGTGAACACTGAAGCTTTCTTT. Translated: CASSPLRRRVNTEAFF.

CDR3 loop: CASSLVGLAGLEQFF. CDR3 nucleotide sequence: TGTGCCAGCAGCTTAGTTGGCCTAGCGGGGCTTGAGCAGTTCTTC. The rearrangement joins TRBV11-2 to TRBJ2-1; TRBD2 aligns across 9 bases. The CDR3 spans 15 residues. V dropped 1 base and J dropped 9; count of bases not matched to a gene: 7. The germline V gene has CDR1 SGHAT and CDR2 FQNNGV. Looking up the rest from reference TRBV11-2 and TRBJ2-1 gives the full variable domain: EAGVAQSPRYKIIEKRQSVAFWCNPISGHATLYWYQQILGQGPKLLIQFQNNGVVDDSQLPKDRFSAERLKGVDSTLKIQPAKLEDSAVYLCASSLVGLAGLEQFFGPGTRLTVL.

The chain combines TRBV9 with TRBJ2-7, with D maybe TRBD2 (6 bases). The germline V gene encodes CDR1 SGDLS and CDR2 YYNGEE. The CDR3 sequence is 15 residues long. The V gene lost 2 bases and the J gene lost 0 bases, with 12 bases spanning the gap. CDR3 sequence: CASSVGTHSSYEQYF. The DNA for the CDR3 is TGTGCCAGCAGCGTGGGGACTCATAGCTCCTACGAGCAGTACTTC.

The chain links TRBV29-1 to TRBJ1-1; D is unclear. This CDR3 is built from 12 residues. CDR1 is SQVTM, CDR2 ANQGSEA, per germline. V was trimmed by 4 bases and J by 7 bases, leaving 13 bases between them. In DNA form, the CDR3 reads TGCAGCGTTGGTTCGGACCGTGGTGAAGCTTTCTTT. This translates into CSVGSDRGEAFF.

This clonotype has a handful of counts. The chain employs TRBV2 and TRBJ2-3; TRBD2 agrees at 9 bases. The V gene's germline CDR1 is SNHLY and CDR2 FYNNEI. The CDR3 runs 15 residues. J gave up 4 bases and V 8 bases, and 10 bases lay outside the gene matches. The CDR3 loop reads CASGIGTSSPDTQYF. The CDR3 coding sequence is TGTGCCAGCGGGATAGGGACTAGCAGCCCAGATACGCAGTATTTT. Based on the CDR3 plus reference TRBV2 and TRBJ2-3, the full variable domain is EPEVTQTPSHQVTQMGQEVILRCVPISNHLYFYWYRQILGQKVEFLVSFYNNEISEKSEIFDDQFSVERPDGSNFTLKIRSTKLEDSAMYFCASGIGTSSPDTQYFGPGTRLTVL.